Described below is a single T cell receptor (beta chain) sequence and its context. TCRdb keeps only in-frame clones here, not all; method: immunoSEQ multiplex PCR. Counted here are some 45,000 clones, roughly 86% occurring once; the ten biggest clones make up 8% to 10%. The germline gives CDR1 SGHNT, CDR2 YYREEE (reference sequence). CDR3 size: 15 residues. The ends were cut back, 2 bases at V and 3 bases at J, with 15 bases in the middle. The data were obtained in a study of PD-1 blockade in classical Hodgkin lymphoma. Brentuximab vedotin exposure varied, and every patient relapsed after autologous stem cell transplantation.

The receptor was isolated from a human donor with classical Hodgkin lymphoma. This material consisted of peripheral blood mononuclear cells (PBMCs), taken at baseline. The chain joins TRBV5-4 to TRBJ2-7; the D gene is possibly TRBD2 (7 bases). The CDR3 reads CASSFRGGTYYEQYF. For the CDR3, the DNA is TGTGCCAGCAGCTTCCGCGGGGGCACTTACTACGAGCAGTACTTC.